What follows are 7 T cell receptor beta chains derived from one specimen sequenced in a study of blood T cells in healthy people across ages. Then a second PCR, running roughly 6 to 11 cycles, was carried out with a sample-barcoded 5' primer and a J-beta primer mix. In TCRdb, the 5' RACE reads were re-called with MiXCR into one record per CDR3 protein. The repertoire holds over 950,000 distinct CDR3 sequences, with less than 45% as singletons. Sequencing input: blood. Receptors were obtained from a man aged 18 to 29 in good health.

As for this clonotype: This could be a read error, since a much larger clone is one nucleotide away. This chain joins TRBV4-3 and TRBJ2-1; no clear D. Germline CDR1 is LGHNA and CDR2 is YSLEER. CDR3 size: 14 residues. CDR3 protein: CASSQERSYNAQFF. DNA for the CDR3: TGCGCCAGCAGCCAAGAACGCTCCTACAATGCGCAGTTCTTC.

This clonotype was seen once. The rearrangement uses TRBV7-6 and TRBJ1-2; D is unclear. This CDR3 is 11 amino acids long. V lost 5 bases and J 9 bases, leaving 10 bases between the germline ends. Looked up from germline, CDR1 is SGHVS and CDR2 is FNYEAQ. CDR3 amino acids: CASSRYLSYTF. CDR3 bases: TGTGCCAGCAGCCGCTATCTTAGCTACACCTTC.

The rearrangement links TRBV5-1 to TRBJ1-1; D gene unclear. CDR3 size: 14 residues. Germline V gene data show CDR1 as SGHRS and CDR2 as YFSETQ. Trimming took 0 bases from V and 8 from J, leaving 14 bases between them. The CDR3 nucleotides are TGCGCCAGCAGCTTGGCCCAGGCGGGAGCGGAAGCTTTCTTT. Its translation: CASSLAQAGAEAFF.

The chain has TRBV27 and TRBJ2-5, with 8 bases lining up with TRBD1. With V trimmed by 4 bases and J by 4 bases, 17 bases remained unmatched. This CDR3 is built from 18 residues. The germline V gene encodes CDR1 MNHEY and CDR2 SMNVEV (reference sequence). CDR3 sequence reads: CASSSLTEALQGVETQYF. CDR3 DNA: TGTGCCAGCAGTTCCCTAACCGAAGCACTACAGGGGGTAGAGACCCAGTACTTC.

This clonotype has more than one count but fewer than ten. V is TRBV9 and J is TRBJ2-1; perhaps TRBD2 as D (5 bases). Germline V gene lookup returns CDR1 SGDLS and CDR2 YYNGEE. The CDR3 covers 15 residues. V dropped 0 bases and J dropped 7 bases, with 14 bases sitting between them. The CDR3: CASSVDNPGMNEQFF. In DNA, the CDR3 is TGTGCCAGCAGCGTAGACAATCCGGGGATGAATGAGCAGTTCTTC.

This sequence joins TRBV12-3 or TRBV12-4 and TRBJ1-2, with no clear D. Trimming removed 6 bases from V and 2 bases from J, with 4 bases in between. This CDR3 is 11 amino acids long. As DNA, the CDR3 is TGTGCCAGCAGGCAAAACTATGGCTACACCTTC. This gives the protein CASRQNYGYTF.

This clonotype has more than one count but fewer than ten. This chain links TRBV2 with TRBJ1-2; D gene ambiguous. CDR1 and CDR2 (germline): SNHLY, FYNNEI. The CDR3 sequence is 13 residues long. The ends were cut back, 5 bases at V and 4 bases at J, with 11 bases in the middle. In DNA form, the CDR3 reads TGTGCCAGCAGTCCTAGGGCAACCTATGGCTACACCTTC. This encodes CASSPRATYGYTF.